These 13 T cell receptor beta chains came from one sample sequenced in a study of blood T cell repertoires in COVID-19. Sequencing was performed with immunoSEQ multiplex PCR; in TCRdb, only in-frame clones are kept and a portion is missing. The sample lists about 200,000 clones, around 82% occurring once. Sample: PBMCs or T cells enriched from blood (not recorded which). These receptors were obtained from a middle-aged man who had recovered from COVID-19.

This chain connects TRBV12-5 to TRBJ1-2; tentatively, D is TRBD1 (5 bases). This CDR3 comprises 14 residues. CDR1 and CDR2 (germline): LGHNT, FRNRAP. V shed 5 bases and J shed 6 bases, with 16 bases lying between them. The CDR3, as DNA: TGTGCTAGTGGTCCCCCCGGGGGAGGAGATGGCTACACCTTC. This codes for CASGPPGGGDGYTF.

In its sample, this clone was seen once. The chain is built from TRBV15 and TRBJ1-1; TRBD1 aligns across 9 bases. The trim removed 11 bases at V and 9 bases at J, leaving 19 bases unmatched. Germline values: CDR1 LNHNV, CDR2 YYDKDF (reference sequence). This CDR3 has 15 amino acids. The CDR3 DNA reads TGTGCCGCCGGGGAGGACAGGGGTAGAGGAAAAAAAGCTTTCTTT. As protein: CAAGEDRGRGKKAFF.

The chain joins TRBV4-1 to TRBJ1-4; TRBD1 matches 9 bases. Germline assignment: CDR1 MGHRA and CDR2 YSYEKL. This CDR3 has 17 residues. J was trimmed by 8 bases and V by 6 bases; bases with no gene match: 16. CDR3 sequence reads: CASRGLGQGGGGEKLFF. The DNA of the CDR3 is TGCGCCAGCAGGGGGTTGGGACAGGGAGGGGGAGGGGAAAAACTGTTTTTT.

The chain has TRBV4-2 and TRBJ2-5, with 9 bases identical to TRBD2. J lost 1 base, V lost 0 bases, and 0 bases had no gene match. CDR3 length: 15 amino acids. The germline V gene has CDR1 LGHNA and CDR2 YNFKEQ. The CDR3 reads CASSQERGGQETQYF. The CDR3 nucleotides read TGTGCCAGCAGCCAAGAGCGGGGGGGCCAAGAGACCCAGTACTTC.

The chain couples TRBV19 to TRBJ2-7; possible D gene TRBD2, 6 bases. The CDR3 covers 15 residues. Trimming took off 6 bases at V and 1 base at J, with 16 bases between the two ends. Germline assignment: CDR1 LNHDA and CDR2 SQIVND (reference sequence). CDR3 residues: CASSPGGTRSYEQYF. The CDR3 DNA reads as TGTGCCAGTAGCCCCGGAGGGACCAGATCCTACGAGCAGTACTTC.

The J gene is TRBJ2-5, the V gene TRBV27; 11 nucleotides agree with TRBD2. The V gene end was trimmed by 7 bases and the J gene end by 6 bases; junction bases not matched to a gene: 7. This CDR3 is built from 14 residues. From germline, CDR1 is MNHEY and CDR2 SMNVEV (reference sequence). The DNA of the CDR3 is TGTGCCAGCATGGTAGCGGGGGGGCCCCAGACCCAGTACTTC. Protein product: CASMVAGGPQTQYF.

The rearrangement uses TRBV19 and TRBJ1-1; no reliable D call. With 3 bases removed from V and 1 base from J, the gap between germline ends came to 6 bases. The CDR3 is 13 amino acids. CDR1 LNHDA and CDR2 SQIVND come from the germline V gene (reference sequence). The CDR3 sequence is CASSMAQNTEAFF. The CDR3 nucleotides are TGTGCCAGTAGTATGGCACAGAACACTGAAGCTTTCTTT.

The chain couples TRBV7-6 to TRBJ1-4; a possible D gene is TRBD1 (5 bases). In germline, CDR1 is SGHVS, CDR2 FNYEAQ. The CDR3 runs to 15 residues. Trimming stripped 5 bases from V and 10 bases from J, with 20 bases between. The chain's CDR3 is CASSPQNSYGGKLFF. In nucleotides, the CDR3 is TGTGCCAGCAGCCCACAAAACAGTTACGGGGGAAAACTGTTTTTT.

This clone appeared a few times. The V gene is TRBV6-5, the J gene TRBJ1-3; D is ambiguous. The ends were cut back, 3 bases at V and 0 bases at J, with 9 bases in the middle. From germline, CDR1 is MNHEY and CDR2 SVGAGI. The length of the CDR3 is 15 residues. The CDR3 region is CASSYSFSSGNTIYF. The CDR3 DNA follows: TGTGCCAGCAGTTATTCATTCAGCTCTGGAAACACCATATATTTT.

The gene calls are TRBV24-1 and TRBJ2-3, with D perhaps matching TRBD1 (7 bases). The CDR3 spans 15 residues. Trimming pared 6 bases from V and 5 bases from J, leaving 17 bases between. The germline CDR1 and CDR2 sequences are KGHDR and SFDVKD. The CDR3 loop is CATSRQGGVGDTQYF. The CDR3 region has the DNA TGTGCCACCAGTCGGCAGGGGGGTGTCGGAGATACGCAGTATTTT.

This rearrangement joins TRBV18 to TRBJ1-2; 8 nucleotides match TRBD1. J was trimmed by 7 bases and V by 4 bases; bases with no gene match: 8. Germline V CDR1 and CDR2: KGHSH, LQKENI. The CDR3 runs 14 residues. CDR3 DNA: TGTGCCAGCTCACGTCCAGGGGGCGCCGGTGGCTACACCTTC. It yields the protein CASSRPGGAGGYTF. The full variable domain, in which reference TRBV18 and TRBJ1-2 provide the parts outside the CDR3, is NAGVMQNPRHLVRRRGQEARLRCSPMKGHSHVYWYRQLPEEGLKFMVYLQKENIIDESGMPKERFSAEFPKEGPSILRIQQVVRGDSAAYFCASSRPGGAGGYTFGSGTRLTVV.

This clone came up once. This chain joins TRBV18 and TRBJ1-4; D is perhaps TRBD1 (6 bases). The CDR3 has 16 residues. CDR1 and CDR2 from the germline V gene are KGHSH and LQKENI. Trimming cost V 3 bases and J 4 bases, with 15 bases left between them. The CDR3 loop is CASSPPTGQYNEKLFF. DNA of the CDR3: TGTGCCAGCTCACCCCCAACAGGACAGTATAATGAAAAACTGTTTTTT.

The chain links TRBV19 to TRBJ1-5, with D maybe TRBD1 (6 bases). CDR3 length equals 16 residues. CDR1 and CDR2 (germline): LNHDA, SQIVND (reference sequence). V lost 0 bases to trimming and J lost 0 bases, with 9 bases between them. In DNA, the CDR3 is TGTGCCAGTAGTATAGAGGACAGATTTAGCAATCAGCCCCAGCATTTT. Protein: CASSIEDRFSNQPQHF. The entire variable domain, with the rest obtained from reference TRBV19 and TRBJ1-5, is as follows: DGGITQSPKYLFRKEGQNVTLSCEQNLNHDAMYWYRQDPGQGLRLIYYSQIVNDFQKGDIAEGYSVSREKKESFPLTVTSAQKNPTAFYLCASSIEDRFSNQPQHFGDGTRLSIL.